The 30 T cell receptor beta chains below all came from one sample that was sequenced in a study of T cells in Graves' hyperthyroidism and ophthalmopathy. Researchers amplified the TCR beta CDR3 regions from RNA transcripts. HTBI primers were used for first-round RT-PCR of the TCR CDR3. TCRdb fed the multiplex PCR reads into MiXCR, producing one record per CDR3 protein. The sample has about 98,000 distinct CDR3 sequences, around 40% seen once. Sequences were obtained from peripheral blood or thyroid tissue (not recorded which). The receptors were sampled from a woman aged 25 to 39 with Graves' hyperthyroidism.

This clonotype was seen ten or more times. The rearrangement uses TRBV18 and TRBJ1-4, with D uncertain. V lost 4 bases and J lost 4, with 7 bases in between. The CDR3 covers 13 residues. CDR1 and CDR2 (germline): KGHSH, LQKENI. Here the CDR3 reads CASSLTSNEKLFF. The CDR3, as DNA: TGTGCCAGCTCACTGACCAGTAATGAAAAACTGTTTTTT.

The V gene is TRBV9, the J gene TRBJ2-2; TRBD2 is a possible D gene (8 bases). The V gene lost 4 bases and the J gene lost 6 bases, with 19 bases spanning the gap. CDR3 size: 16 residues. Germline CDR1 and CDR2: SGDLS and YYNGEE. The CDR3 coding sequence is TGTGCCAGCAGCCCCCCCGGGAGGGGGCCGTCCGGGGAGCTGTTTTTT. Translated: CASSPPGRGPSGELFF.

J is TRBJ1-5 and V is TRBV11-2; 8 nucleotides align to TRBD1. Per the germline V gene, CDR1 is SGHAT and CDR2 is FQNNGV. CDR3 length: 17 amino acids. After removal of 4 bases from V and 0 bases from J, the junction contained 8 bases not matched to a gene. The CDR3 is CASSYRGGGISNQPQHF. The DNA for the CDR3 is TGTGCCAGCAGCTACAGGGGGGGGGGAATTAGCAATCAGCCCCAGCATTTT.

V usage is TRBV10-2 and J usage is TRBJ2-7; 7 bases are a match to TRBD2. The length of the CDR3 is 13 residues. V trimming: 6 bases; J trimming: 2 bases; junction bases outside the gene matches: 4. Germline V gene lookup returns CDR1 WSHSY and CDR2 SAAADI. The DNA for the CDR3 is TGCGCCAGCAGCGGCGGGAGACCCTACGAGCAGTACTTC. Protein sequence: CASSGGRPYEQYF.

With regard to this clonotype: A junction boundary mismatches the germline segment, possibly from a read error. This sequence joins TRBV19 and TRBJ2-7; no definite D call. Germline values: CDR1 LNHDA, CDR2 SQIVND (reference sequence). The CDR3 extends over 14 amino acids. The CDR3 sequence is CASSPWTSFYEQCF. CDR3 in DNA: TGTGCCAGTAGTCCTTGGACGAGCTTCTACGAGCAGTGCTTC.

This clonotype was counted ten times or more. The CDR3, as DNA: TGTGCCAGCAGCTTAGGCTTCGGGGCTGGTCAGCCCCAGCATTTT. Its protein product is CASSLGFGAGQPQHF. This chain connects TRBV7-9 to TRBJ1-5; D possibly corresponds to TRBD1 (5 bases). V was trimmed by 1 base and J by 6 bases, leaving 13 bases between them. The CDR3 runs 15 residues. Germline values: CDR1 SEHNR, CDR2 FQNEAQ (reference sequence).

This clonotype has at least ten counts. V and J are TRBV7-9 and TRBJ2-2, with TRBD1 matching over 9 bases. The CDR3 totals 18 residues. The V gene end was trimmed by 5 bases and the J gene end by 6 bases; junction bases not matched to a gene: 16. The germline CDR1 and CDR2 sequences are SEHNR and FQNEAQ (reference sequence). CDR3 bases: TGTGCCAGCAGCCTAGTAACTTTGACAGGGGGTTATCCCGGGGAGCTGTTTTTT. This encodes CASSLVTLTGGYPGELFF.

This clonotype showed up many times. The rearrangement joins TRBV19 to TRBJ1-1; D not resolved. The CDR3 consists of 13 residues. CDR1 is LNHDA and CDR2 is SQIVND in the germline V gene (reference sequence). The V and J ends lost 4 bases and 3 bases respectively, with 9 bases between them. The DNA of the CDR3 is TGTGCCAGTAGTACCGCGACTTACACTGAAGCTTTCTTT. Amino acid sequence: CASSTATYTEAFF.

As to this clonotype: This sequence may be a read error, since a much larger clone differs from it by one base. The genes are TRBV28 and TRBJ2-5, with D perhaps matching TRBD2 (7 bases). This CDR3 contains 9 residues. The germline V gene encodes CDR1 MDHEN and CDR2 SYDVKM. CDR3 region: CVGGQAEYF. In nucleotides, the CDR3 is TGTGTCGGGGGGCAGGCAGAATACTTC.

This clonotype has a count of ten or more. V is TRBV7-3 and J is TRBJ2-2; D ambiguous. Deletions cut 5 bases from V and 7 bases from J, with 5 bases between. Germline V gene sequence: CDR1 SGHTA, CDR2 FQGTGA. CDR3 size: 11 residues. The CDR3 nucleotides are TGTGCCAGCAGCCACGGCGGGGAGCTGTTTTTT. Amino acids: CASSHGGELFF.

This clonotype was recorded many times. The V gene is TRBV2, the J gene TRBJ2-2, with 10 bases aligning to TRBD2. This CDR3 contains 16 residues. Germline trimming cut 8 bases from V and 3 bases from J; bases unmatched to any gene: 9. Germline V gene sequence: CDR1 SNHLY, CDR2 FYNNEI. CDR3 sequence reads: CASGEGLADHTGELFF. The CDR3 bases are TGTGCCAGCGGGGAAGGACTAGCGGACCACACCGGGGAGCTGTTTTTT.

This chain uses TRBV10-3 with TRBJ2-5, with 9 bases that match TRBD2. This CDR3 has 16 amino acids. V shed 3 bases, J shed 9 bases, and the junction held 14 bases outside the gene matches. The germline V gene encodes CDR1 ENHRY and CDR2 SYGVKD. CDR3 DNA sequence: TGTGCCATCAGTGAATTGCGCGGGAGGGCCGAGAAGGCCCAGTACTTC. Translation: CAISELRGRAEKAQYF.

The chain is built from TRBV4-3 and TRBJ1-3; D ambiguous. V was clipped by 2 bases and J by 0 bases, with 11 bases between them. The CDR3 is 16 amino acids. Germline V CDR1 and CDR2: LGHNA, YSLEER. The CDR3: CASSQNLANSGNTIYF. DNA for the CDR3: TGCGCCAGCAGCCAAAATCTCGCTAACTCTGGAAACACCATATATTTT.

This clonotype was counted at least ten times. In DNA, the CDR3 is TGTGCCTTCACTAAAGTAGGTGGAATCGAGCAGTACTTC. This translates into CAFTKVGGIEQYF. The chain combines TRBV2 with TRBJ2-7; D gene unclear. Germline V gene sequence: CDR1 SNHLY, CDR2 FYNNEI. The CDR3 runs to 13 residues. V was trimmed by 11 bases and J by 6 bases, leaving 20 bases between them. Full variable domain (outside the CDR3, taken from reference TRBV2 and TRBJ2-7): EPEVTQTPSHQVTQMGQEVILRCVPISNHLYFYWYRQILGQKVEFLVSFYNNEISEKSEIFDDQFSVERPDGSNFTLKIRSTKLEDSAMYFCAFTKVGGIEQYFGPGTRLTVT.

This clonotype appeared a single time. One end of the junction is discordant with germline, which a read error may explain. The J gene is TRBJ1-5, the V gene TRBV7-9; 8 nucleotides align to TRBD1. The CDR3 consists of 14 residues. Germline loops: CDR1 SEHNR, CDR2 FQNEAQ (reference sequence). DNA of the CDR3: TGCGCCGGCAGCCCAGGACAGGGAGGTCAGCCCCAGCATTTT. Translated, it gives CAGSPGQGGQPQHF.

With respect to this clonotype: A much larger clone differs by one base, so this may be a read error. The J gene is TRBJ1-1, the V gene TRBV28, with TRBD1 as a possible D gene (6 bases). The CDR3 contains 16 residues. CDR1 is MDHEN and CDR2 is SYDVKM in the germline V gene. CDR3 nucleotides: TGTGCCGGCAGTGTTCACAGGGAGATCATCAGCACTGAAGCTTTCTTT. Translating it yields CAGSVHREIISTEAFF. Using reference TRBV28 and TRBJ1-1 for the parts outside the CDR3, the full variable domain is DVKVTQSSRYLVKRTGEKVFLECVQDMDHENMFWYRQDPGLGLRLIYFSYDVKMKEKGDIPEGYSVSREKKERFSLILESASTNQTSMYLCAGSVHREIISTEAFFGQGTRLTVV.

This clonotype was observed many times. In DNA form, the CDR3 reads TGTGCCAGCAGCCAAGTACAGGGGCACACCGGGGAGCTGTTTTTT. Encoded protein: CASSQVQGHTGELFF. V and J are TRBV3-1 and TRBJ2-2; 7 bases agree with TRBD1. The germline gives CDR1 LGHDT, CDR2 YNNKEL (reference sequence). V was clipped by 1 base and J by 3 bases; unmatched bases: 2. The CDR3 covers 15 residues.

J is TRBJ1-2 and V is TRBV12-3 or TRBV12-4; D is ambiguous. The CDR3 covers 15 residues. V was shortened by 7 bases and J by 4 bases, with 19 bases between the two germline ends. CDR3 nucleotide sequence: TGTGCCAGCACCCTCACCGGCTCGTACCTCTATGGCTACACCTTC. It specifies CASTLTGSYLYGYTF.

This clonotype was seen at least ten times. The V and J genes are TRBV7-6 and TRBJ2-7, with D maybe TRBD2 (6 bases). Between the trimmed V and J ends, which lost 0 bases and 3 bases, there was a span of 15 bases. CDR1 SGHVS and CDR2 FNYEAQ come from the germline V gene. The CDR3 is made up of 16 amino acids. The CDR3 DNA is TGTGCCAGCAGCTTAGCAAGTTTCAGTAGCGGCTACGAGCAGTACTTC. The encoded protein is CASSLASFSSGYEQYF. Full variable domain (missing parts from reference TRBV7-6 and TRBJ2-7): GAGVSQSPRYKVTKRGQDVALRCDPISGHVSLYWYRQALGQGPEFLTYFNYEAQQDKSGLPNDRFSAERPEGSISTLTIQRTEQRDSAMYRCASSLASFSSGYEQYFGPGTRLTVT.

Notes on this clonotype: The junction departs from the called germline gene at one end, perhaps through a read error. The V and J genes are TRBV5-4 and TRBJ2-5; tentatively, D is TRBD1 (6 bases). CDR3 size: 13 residues. CDR1 is SGHNT and CDR2 is YYREEE in the germline V gene (reference sequence). The CDR3 here is CASSVGQQRTQHF. DNA of the CDR3: TGTGCCAGCAGCGTCGGACAGCAGAGGACCCAGCACTTC.

This clonotype was seen at least ten times. V is TRBV7-3 and J is TRBJ2-5, with 7 bases aligning to TRBD1. After removal of 5 bases from V and 4 bases from J, the junction contained 4 bases not matched to a gene. CDR3 length equals 13 residues. Germline V gene sequence: CDR1 SGHTA, CDR2 FQGTGA. CDR3 sequence reads: CASSPNRGETQYF. CDR3 DNA sequence: TGTGCCAGCAGCCCCAACAGGGGAGAGACCCAGTACTTC.

Ten or more counts support this clonotype. This chain uses TRBV10-3 with TRBJ1-1; D is unclear. The CDR3 spans 13 residues. Germline V gives CDR1 ENHRY, CDR2 SYGVKD. Trimming removed 10 bases at V and 0 bases at J, with 12 bases between. The CDR3 spells CATESFMNTEAFF. For the CDR3, the DNA is TGTGCCACCGAATCTTTCATGAACACTGAAGCTTTCTTT.

This clonotype was picked up many times. The CDR3 DNA reads TGTGCCAGCAGCCTTTCGAGACAGAGCTCTGGAAACACCATATATTTT. Translating it yields CASSLSRQSSGNTIYF. The rearrangement links TRBV2 to TRBJ1-3; perhaps TRBD1 as D (5 bases). Germline CDR1 and CDR2: SNHLY and FYNNEI. The germline V and J ends were trimmed by 6 bases and 0 bases, with 15 bases remaining between them. The CDR3 contains 16 residues.

This clonotype was seen at least ten times. The chain has TRBV4-1 and TRBJ1-5; perhaps TRBD1 as D (5 bases). CDR1 and CDR2 (germline): MGHRA, YSYEKL. CDR3 length: 15 amino acids. Trimming took off 5 bases at V and 9 bases at J, with 20 bases between the two ends. The CDR3 coding sequence is TGCGCCAGCAGCACAATCCGACAGCCGGTTTTGCCCCAGCATTTT. Amino acid sequence: CASSTIRQPVLPQHF.

This clonotype is medium-sized by share. The rearrangement uses TRBV10-2 and TRBJ1-3, with D possibly TRBD1 on 5 matching bases. Trimming shortened V by 4 bases and J by 4 bases, and 11 bases separated the two germline ends. The CDR3 spans 14 residues. Germline V gene lookup returns CDR1 WSHSY and CDR2 SAAADI. The CDR3 region is CASSVQGEGNTIYF. CDR3 bases: TGCGCCAGCAGTGTCCAGGGCGAAGGAAACACCATATATTTT.

This clonotype was recorded at least ten times. V and J are TRBV6-6 and TRBJ1-1; unclear D gene. Trimming removed 6 bases from V and 1 base from J, with 6 bases in between. The CDR3 runs to 12 residues. CDR1 is MNHNY, CDR2 SVGAGI, per germline (reference sequence). The CDR3 DNA reads TGTGCCAGCAGGGGGTGGAACACTGAAGCTTTCTTT. The encoded protein is CASRGWNTEAFF.

As concerns this clonotype: One end of the junction is discordant with germline, which a read error may explain. The chain recombines TRBV6-5 with TRBJ2-5, with a possible D match to TRBD1 (6 bases). Germline assignment: CDR1 MNHEY and CDR2 SVGAGI. The CDR3 covers 13 residues. CDR3 sequence: CAGSYKQGKAQYF. The CDR3 nucleotides read TGTGCCGGCAGTTACAAGCAGGGGAAGGCCCAGTACTTC.

The table lists this clonotype with a count of one. The CDR3 end shows no conserved phenylalanine or tryptophan, and so a read error is likely. The rearrangement links TRBV18 to TRBJ2-3; no firm D call. The CDR3 is 14 amino acids. V lost 1 base, J lost 5 bases, and 10 bases lay in between. Germline CDR1 reads KGHSH; CDR2 reads LQKENI. The CDR3 coding sequence is TGTGCCAGCTCACCACGACTCCGGATAGATACGCAGTATGTT. Its protein is CASSPRLRIDTQYV.

This clonotype is a singleton in its sample. This chain connects TRBV11-2 to TRBJ1-2; TRBD1 matches at 8 bases. The CDR3 extends over 19 amino acids. Germline-derived CDR1 and CDR2 are SGHAT and FQNNGV. The V gene end was trimmed by 1 base and the J gene end by 6 bases; junction bases not matched to a gene: 19. This chain's CDR3 is CASSLVPWVLDRAADGYTF. The CDR3 nucleotides are TGTGCCAGCAGCTTAGTTCCGTGGGTTTTGGACAGGGCTGCGGATGGCTACACCTTC. Variable domain in full (rest from reference TRBV11-2 and TRBJ1-2): EAGVAQSPRYKIIEKRQSVAFWCNPISGHATLYWYQQILGQGPKLLIQFQNNGVVDDSQLPKDRFSAERLKGVDSTLKIQPAKLEDSAVYLCASSLVPWVLDRAADGYTFGSGTRLTVV.

The V and J genes are TRBV7-7 and TRBJ1-3, with D unresolved. The V end was cut by 10 bases, the J end by 2 bases, with 12 bases between. Germline V lookup: CDR1 SSHAT, CDR2 FNYEAQ (reference sequence). The CDR3 spans 13 residues. In DNA, the CDR3 is TGTGCCATCCCAAAGGGCCCTGGAAACACCATATATTTT. Translated: CAIPKGPGNTIYF.